This T cell receptor (beta chain) was recovered during a study of long-term antiretroviral therapy in people with HIV (dated by TCRdb to 2021 to 2024). Concerning the study at large: Collection of the earliest samples took place about a decade ahead of the 2015 WHO recommendation for immediate ART, at a time when ART was typically delayed until CD4 counts fell. About a third of the roughly 30 participants with HIV were female. Whether ART initiation and durable HIV suppression were associated with changes in peripheral blood TRB repertoire composition and diversity was tested in a retrospective serial study. A total of 150 to 200 cryopreserved PBMC samples were contributed to the cohort by 30 adults with confirmed HIV infection, with samples collected serially over a mean of roughly six years (range 1-12). No cross-contamination during QIAcube processing was shown when test extractions of a monoclonal T-cell line were performed alongside a few dozen polyclonal samples.

Measured from the cysteine to the phenylalanine, the CDR3 is 12 residues long. Only the CDR3 portion is preserved as DNA: 36 bases, with reading frame beginning at the first base. Looking up the germline V gene yields CDR1 MDHEN and CDR2 SYDVKM. V was cut back by 3 bases and J by 4 bases, leaving a gap of 6 bases between them. Participants were included only if at least one PBMC sample before ART initiation and at least two post-ART samples were available. Treatment was received in the United States of America by all participants with HIV. Before DNA extraction, cryopreserved samples containing about 0.9-11 million PBMC were thawed and washed. At the time of the earliest PBMC sample for each participant with HIV, ages ranged from roughly 23 to 55 years. PBMC samples from each participant spanned 1-4 timepoints before ART initiation and 2-8 timepoints after ART initiation, with a median of 7 samples. For every participant, serial HIV viral load, CD4+ T-cell count, ART history and demographic data were obtained. A Qiagen kit on a QIAcube was used to extract genomic DNA from unsorted PBMC, with samples processed in batches of 12.

The immunoSEQ hsTCRB v3.0 assay was used at survey level resolution to sequence the TRB variable region. The target sequencing depth for TRB was 40,000-50,000 T-cell genomes per sample. An Illumina MiSeq with a v3 150-cycle kit was used to sequence the pooled TRB libraries. In the source study's methods: Repertoire analysis ran in R within a reproducible Nextflow workflow covering QC, data transformation and analysis. LymphoSeq2, an R package for AIRR-Seq data exploration, was used to implement custom analyses. A few samples yielding fewer than 5000 total TRB sequences were excluded, leaving more than 150 analyzed HIV repertoires. Among the 180 to 200 HIV repertoires that were kept, 59 were collected before ART initiation and over 120 were collected after ART initiation. Repertoires were downsampled to 5000 TRB nucleotide sequences, and summary statistics were averaged over 100 downsampling iterations. The analysis kept only TRB sequences whose CDR3 regions were at least seven amino acids long. Diversity was assessed using a clonality score derived from Shannon entropy and using the Gini coefficient. In repertoire networks, the top 5000 CDR3 amino acid sequences were linked whenever an edit distance of one separated two sequences. Antigen specificity groups and MHC restriction were predicted for TRB CDR3 amino acid sequences with GLIPH2. To flag known associations with CMV, EBV, HIV or tissue antigens, CDR3 amino acid sequences were compared against VDJdb and McPAS-TCR. Pre-ART, post-ART and control groups were compared with Wilcoxon signed-rank tests and Holm-Bonferroni correction. TCRdb obtained this table from immuneACCESS and retained in-frame rearrangements with V and J assigned. These tables miss some clones; where compared with another copy, unresolved V genes account for less than half of the shortfall, and the remainder is unexplained. V and J calls and clone size are as listed in that table; D and trimming were resolved from the DNA. This sample gives over 10,000 clones in total; over 70% of them show up just once. Clones ranked in the top ten supply 9.5% to 13% of the sample.

Beyond this particular receptor, the publication reports: Narrower CDR3 length ranges were observed in HIV repertoires than in controls, and an antigen-experienced repertoire with only a slight naive shift after ART was suggested by the network structure. The samples span the years 2004 to 2017, and the ART regimens used at that time may not be as effective as current regimens. Unsorted PBMC were profiled instead of sorted CD4+ and CD8+ T cells because pre-ART samples had limited cell numbers. No data were available on ART adherence, viral resistance or therapy changes, limiting inferences about post-ART repertoire changes. ART initiation was associated with a significant increase in TRB diversity, but diversity stayed significantly below transplant donor controls even after long-term ART. The repertoire was dominated across all time points by expanded TRB clones identified before ART initiation, although this dominance was seen to fluctuate and to decrease in many PLHIV after ART. Limited PBMC availability meant only the TCR beta chain was sequenced, without alpha chain pairing.

To note about this clone: Its antigen target is currently unknown. No per-base quality is available; no much larger clone lies one base away.

Sequenced material: unsorted PBMCs, taken 0.8 years before starting antiretroviral therapy. The sequence was collected from a middle-aged woman with HIV. The chain couples TRBV28 to TRBJ1-2; possibly the D gene is TRBD1, per 6 matching bases. The CDR3 corresponds to CASSLDSYGYTF. The DNA sequence is given as TGTGCCAGCAGTTTGGACAGCTATGGCTACACCTTC.